This T cell receptor (beta chain) is from a study of blood T cell repertoires in COVID-19. Study in general: Samples taken during acute and convalescent COVID-19 were collected in the United States, Italy and Spain. In each case, the material was cDNA or gDNA derived from T cells, B-cell-depleted T cells, or PBMCs.

How the authors handled the data: By means of reference gene primer amplification, nucleated cell counts were estimated. The data were produced by immunoSEQ multiplex PCR, yet TCRdb's version contains in-frame clones alone and is incomplete. That table gives V, J and clone size, and the DNA gave D and trimming. The sample lists about 220,000 clones, approximately 82% seen once, with 8% to 10% in the top ten. Source material: peripheral blood. The TCR comes from a woman between 50 and 59 years old with acute or convalescent COVID-19.

DNA for the CDR3: TGTGCCAGTAGTATCGGAGGCAGGGGAACCACCGGGGAGCTGTTTTTT. Amino acid sequence: CASSIGGRGTTGELFF. The rearrangement links TRBV19 to TRBJ2-2, with D perhaps matching TRBD1 (6 bases). Germline assignment: CDR1 LNHDA and CDR2 SQIVND (reference sequence). V was cut by 3 bases and J by 4 bases, with 15 bases left in between. The CDR3 length is 16 residues. Drawing the rest from reference TRBV19 and TRBJ2-2, the complete variable domain is DGGITQSPKYLFRKEGQNVTLSCEQNLNHDAMYWYRQDPGQGLRLIYYSQIVNDFQKGDIAEGYSVSREKKESFPLTVTSAQKNPTAFYLCASSIGGRGTTGELFFGEGSRLTVL.